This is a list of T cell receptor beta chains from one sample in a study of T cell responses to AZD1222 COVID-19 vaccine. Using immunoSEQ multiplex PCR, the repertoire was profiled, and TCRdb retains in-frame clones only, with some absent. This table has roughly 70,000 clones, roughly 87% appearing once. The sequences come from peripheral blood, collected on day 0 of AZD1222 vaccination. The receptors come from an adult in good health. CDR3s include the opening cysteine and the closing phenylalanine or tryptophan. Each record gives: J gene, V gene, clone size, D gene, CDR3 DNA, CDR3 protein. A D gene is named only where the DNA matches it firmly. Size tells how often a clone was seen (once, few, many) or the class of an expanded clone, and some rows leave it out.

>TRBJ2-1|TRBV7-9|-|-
TGTGCCAGCAGCTTAGATATCTTGGGTCTAGGCAATGAGCAGTTCTTC
CASSLDILGLGNEQFF
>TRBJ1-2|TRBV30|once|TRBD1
TGTGCCTGGGGGACAGGGGTAAATTATGGCTACACCTTC
CAWGTGVNYGYTF
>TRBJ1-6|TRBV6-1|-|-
TGTGCCAGCAGTGAATGGGACAATTCACCCCTCCACTTT
CASSEWDNSPLHF
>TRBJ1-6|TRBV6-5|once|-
TGTGCCAGCAGCCGAAAAGGGGCTGCGGATTCACCCCTCCACTTT
CASSRKGAADSPLHF
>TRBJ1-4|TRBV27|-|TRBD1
TGTGCCAGCAGTCGACGCACGACAGGGGGATGGGGGGAAAAACTGTTTTTT
CASSRRTTGGWGEKLFF
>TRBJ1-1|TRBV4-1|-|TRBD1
TGCGCCAGCAGCCTTCTTTTCGGGACAGGGCGAAATATTCTGTACACTGAAGCTTTCTTT
CASSLLFGTGRNILYTEAFF
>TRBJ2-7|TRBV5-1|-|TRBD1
TGCGCCAGCAGCTCCGGACAGGGGGCCGGCGAGCAGTACTTC
CASSSGQGAGEQYF
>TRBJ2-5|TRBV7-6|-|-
TGTGCCAGCAGCTCCGTGGGAGGCTGGTATGAGAGAACCCAGTACTTC
CASSSVGGWYERTQYF
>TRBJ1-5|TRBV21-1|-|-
TGTGCCAGCAGCAATGAGAGGACAGGGGGCTCGAGGAGCAATCAGCCCCAGCATTTT
CASSNERTGGSRSNQPQHF
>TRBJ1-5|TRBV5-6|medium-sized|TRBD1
TGTGCCAGCAGCCTGGACAGGGGTAAGGGACTCAATCAGCCCCAGCATTTT
CASSLDRGKGLNQPQHF
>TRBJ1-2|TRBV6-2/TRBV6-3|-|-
TGTGCCAGCAGTTACGGGGACACCCAGAGTTATGGCTACACCTTC
CASSYGDTQSYGYTF
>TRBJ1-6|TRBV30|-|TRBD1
TGTGCCTGGAGTGGGGAGGCAGGGGGCTTTTCACCCCTCCACTTT
CAWSGEAGGFSPLHF
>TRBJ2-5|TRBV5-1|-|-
TGCGCCAGCAGCTTGGAGGCATCCTTCCAAGAGACCCAGTACTTC
CASSLEASFQETQYF
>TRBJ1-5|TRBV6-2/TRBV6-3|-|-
TGTGCCAGCAGTACCACTCTTAGCAATCAGCCCCAGCATTTT
CASSTTLSNQPQHF
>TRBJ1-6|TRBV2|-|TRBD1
TGTGCCAGCGGATTGGGGACAGTTAATTCACCCCTCCACTTT
CASGLGTVNSPLHF
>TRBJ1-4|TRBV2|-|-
TGTGCCAGCAGTGAAGGCATCATGATTAATGAAAAACTGTTTTTT
CASSEGIMINEKLFF
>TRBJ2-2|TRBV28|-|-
TGTGCCAGCAGTTTAATAGCCGGGGAGCTGTTTTTT
CASSLIAGELFF
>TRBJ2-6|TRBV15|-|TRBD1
TGTGCCACCAGCAGAGGGGACAGGGCGAGTTCTGGGGCCAACGTCCTGACTTTC
CATSRGDRASSGANVLTF
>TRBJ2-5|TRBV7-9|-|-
TGTGCCAGCAGCTATTTAGAGACCCAGTACTTC
CASSYLETQYF
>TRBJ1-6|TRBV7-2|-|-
TGTGCCAGCAGCTTACTCGGGGGCCTATCACCCCTCCACTTT
CASSLLGGLSPLHF
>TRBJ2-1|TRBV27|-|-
TGTGCCAGTCAACAAAACAATGAGCAGTTCTTC
CASQQNNEQFF
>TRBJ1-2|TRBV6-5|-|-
TGTGCCAGCAGTTACTCTGGAAATGGCTACACCTTC
CASSYSGNGYTF
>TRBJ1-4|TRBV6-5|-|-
TGTGCCACGGGACTGATTAATGAAAAACTGTTTTTT
CATGLINEKLFF
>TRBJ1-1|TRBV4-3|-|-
TGCGCCAGCAGCCAATTTTACAAAGGGGAGTCCAAAGCTTTCTTT
CASSQFYKGESKAFF
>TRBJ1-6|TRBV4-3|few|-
TGCGCCAGCAGCCAATCTATTATTTACATCTCTAATTCACCCCTCCACTTT
CASSQSIIYISNSPLHF
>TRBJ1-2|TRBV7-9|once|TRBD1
TGTGCCAGCAGCTCCATGACAGGGAATGGCTACACCTTC
CASSSMTGNGYTF
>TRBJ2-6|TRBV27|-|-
TGTGCCAGCAGTTTATCGTGGTCTGGGGCCAACGTCCTGACTTTC
CASSLSWSGANVLTF
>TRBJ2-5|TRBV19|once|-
TGTGCCAGTAGTATACATGGAACAAGGGAGACCCAGTACTTC
CASSIHGTRETQYF
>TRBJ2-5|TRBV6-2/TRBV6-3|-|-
TGTGCCAGCAGTTACGGTCAGATTCCCCTGGAGACCCAGTACTTC
CASSYGQIPLETQYF
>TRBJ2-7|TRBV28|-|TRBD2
TGTGCCAGCAGTTCAACTAGCGGTTCCGCGGACGAGCAGTACTTC
CASSSTSGSADEQYF
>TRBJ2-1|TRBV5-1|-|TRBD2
TGCGCCAGCAGCCTCCGGGGCGGGACTAGCTACAATGAGCAGTTCTTC
CASSLRGGTSYNEQFF
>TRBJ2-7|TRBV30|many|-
TGTGCCTGCCACGCGGGGACGGAATATTACGAGCAGTACTTC
CACHAGTEYYEQYF
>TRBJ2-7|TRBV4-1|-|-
TGTGCCAGCAGCCAAGGCGGTTCCTACGAGCAGTACTTC
CASSQGGSYEQYF
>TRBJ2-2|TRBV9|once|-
TGTGCCAGCAGCGTAGGTTTCCGGGGGAGCACCGGGGAGCTGTTTTTT
CASSVGFRGSTGELFF
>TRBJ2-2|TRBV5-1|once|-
TGCGCCAGCAGCTTGGACAACACCGGGGAGCTGTTTTTT
CASSLDNTGELFF
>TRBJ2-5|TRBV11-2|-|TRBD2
TGTGCCAGCAGCCCCGGACTAGCGGGGTGGCCCCCTCTGGAGACCCAGTACTTC
CASSPGLAGWPPLETQYF
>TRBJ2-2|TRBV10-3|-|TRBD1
TGTGCCATCAGTGAGGACAGGGAAAGCGGGGAGCTGTTTTTT
CAISEDRESGELFF
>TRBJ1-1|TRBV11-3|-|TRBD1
TGTGCCAGCAGCTTAGATACGAGTTGGACAGGGAACGGTCGGAACACTGAAGCTTTCTTT
CASSLDTSWTGNGRNTEAFF
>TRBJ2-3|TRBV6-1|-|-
TGTGCCAGCAGTGACGGGATGGATACGCAGTATTTT
CASSDGMDTQYF
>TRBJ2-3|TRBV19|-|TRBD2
TGTGCCAGTAGTGAACTAGCGAGTGCTCCAGATACGCAGTATTTT
CASSELASAPDTQYF
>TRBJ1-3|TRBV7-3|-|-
TGTGCCAGCAGCTTCATAAAGTATGGGAGTCGACCTAATTTGGCCGGAAACACCATATATTTT
CASSFIKYGSRPNLAGNTIYF
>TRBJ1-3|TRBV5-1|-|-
TGCGCCAGCACCCTGGACGGAAGCTCTGGAAACACCATATATTTT
CASTLDGSSGNTIYF
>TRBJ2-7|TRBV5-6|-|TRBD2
TGTGCCAGCAGCCACGTGGGGCTAGCGGGCTACGAGCAGTACTTC
CASSHVGLAGYEQYF
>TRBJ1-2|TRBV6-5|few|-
TGTGCCAGCAGTTACTCGCGGGGGGACTATGGCTACACCTTC
CASSYSRGDYGYTF
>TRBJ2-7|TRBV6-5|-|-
TGTGCCCTTAGGGACGGCGGTGGGGGAGAGCAGTACTTC
CALRDGGGGEQYF
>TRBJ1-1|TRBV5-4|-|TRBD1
TGTGCCAGCAGCTCCGGACAGGGAATGAACACTGAAGCTTTCTTT
CASSSGQGMNTEAFF